The sequence of this T cell receptor (beta chain) was determined in a study of cytomegalovirus exposure and HLA in healthy donors. Study-wide findings and caveats: CMV serostatus was the only immune exposure information that was available.

About this clone itself: Its antigen remains unknown.

Germline V lookup: CDR1 SQVTM, CDR2 ANQGSEA. This CDR3 is built from 12 residues. V was pared by 4 bases and J by 2 bases, with 9 bases between. This PCR relied on a set of 60 Vbeta primers and 13 Jbeta primers. The table came from immunoSEQ multiplex PCR; TCRdb's copy has only in-frame clones and leaves some out. The sample records about 150,000 clones, 78% being singletons. The sequence came from a woman aged 45-65 years in good health and CMV-seropositive. The chain combines TRBV29-1 with TRBJ2-7; TRBD1 might be the D (5 bases). The sequenced material came from PBMCs. CDR3 amino acids: CSVVAGPYEQYF. CDR3 sequence (DNA): TGCAGCGTTGTGGCAGGGCCCTACGAGCAGTACTTC.